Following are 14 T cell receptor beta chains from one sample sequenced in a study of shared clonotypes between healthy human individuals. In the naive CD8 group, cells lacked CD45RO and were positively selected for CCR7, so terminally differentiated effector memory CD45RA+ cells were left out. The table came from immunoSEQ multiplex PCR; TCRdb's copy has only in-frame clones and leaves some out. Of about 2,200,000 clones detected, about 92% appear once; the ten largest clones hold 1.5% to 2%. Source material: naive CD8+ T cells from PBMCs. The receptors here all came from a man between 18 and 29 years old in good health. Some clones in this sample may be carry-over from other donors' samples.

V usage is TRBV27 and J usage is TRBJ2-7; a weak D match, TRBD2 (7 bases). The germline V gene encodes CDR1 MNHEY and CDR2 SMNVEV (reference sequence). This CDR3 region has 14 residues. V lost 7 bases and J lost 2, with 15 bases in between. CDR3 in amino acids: CASKQGRGPYEQYF. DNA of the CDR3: TGTGCCAGCAAGCAGGGGCGGGGGCCCTACGAGCAGTACTTC.

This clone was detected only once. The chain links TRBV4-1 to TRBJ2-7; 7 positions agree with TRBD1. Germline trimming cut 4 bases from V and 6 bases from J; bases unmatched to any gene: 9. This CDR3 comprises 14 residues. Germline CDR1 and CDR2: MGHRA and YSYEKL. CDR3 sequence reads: CASSLEGAAREQYF. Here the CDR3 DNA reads TGCGCCAGCAGCCTCGAGGGGGCAGCTCGCGAGCAGTACTTC.

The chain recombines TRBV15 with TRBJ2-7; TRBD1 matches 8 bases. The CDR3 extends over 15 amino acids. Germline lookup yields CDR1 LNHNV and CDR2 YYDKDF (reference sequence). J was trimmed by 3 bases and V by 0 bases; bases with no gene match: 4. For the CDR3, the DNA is TGTGCCACCAGCAGAGATGGGACAGGCGACTACGAGCAGTACTTC. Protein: CATSRDGTGDYEQYF.

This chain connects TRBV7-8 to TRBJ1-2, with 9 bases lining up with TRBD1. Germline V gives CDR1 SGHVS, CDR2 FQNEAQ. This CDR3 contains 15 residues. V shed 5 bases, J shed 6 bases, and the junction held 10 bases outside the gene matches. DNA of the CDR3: TGTGCCAGCAGCGACCGGGACAGGGTTGGGAATGGCTACACCTTC. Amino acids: CASSDRDRVGNGYTF.

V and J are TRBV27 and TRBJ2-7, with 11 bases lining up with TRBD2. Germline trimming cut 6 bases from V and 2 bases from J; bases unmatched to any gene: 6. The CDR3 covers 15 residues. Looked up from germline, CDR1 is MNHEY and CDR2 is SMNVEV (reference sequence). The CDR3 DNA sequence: TGTGCCAGCAGATCTAGCGGGAGGCCTACCTACGAGCAGTACTTC. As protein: CASRSSGRPTYEQYF.

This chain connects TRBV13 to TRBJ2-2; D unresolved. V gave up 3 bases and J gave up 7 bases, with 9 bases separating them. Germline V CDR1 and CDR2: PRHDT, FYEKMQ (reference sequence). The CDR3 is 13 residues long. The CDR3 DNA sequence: TGTGCCAGCAGCTTTTTTACGAGCGGGGAGCTGTTTTTT. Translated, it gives CASSFFTSGELFF. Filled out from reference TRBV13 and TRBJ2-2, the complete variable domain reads AAGVIQSPRHLIKEKRETATLKCYPIPRHDTVYWYQQGPGQDPQFLISFYEKMQSDKGSIPDRFSAQQFSDYHSELNMSSLELGDSALYFCASSFFTSGELFFGEGSRLTVL.

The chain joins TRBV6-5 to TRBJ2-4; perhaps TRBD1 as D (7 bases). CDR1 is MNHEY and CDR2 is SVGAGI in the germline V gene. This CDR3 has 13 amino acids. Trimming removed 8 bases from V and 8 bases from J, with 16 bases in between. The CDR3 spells CASQGGLGDIQYF. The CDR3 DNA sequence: TGTGCCAGCCAGGGGGGACTTGGGGACATTCAGTACTTC.

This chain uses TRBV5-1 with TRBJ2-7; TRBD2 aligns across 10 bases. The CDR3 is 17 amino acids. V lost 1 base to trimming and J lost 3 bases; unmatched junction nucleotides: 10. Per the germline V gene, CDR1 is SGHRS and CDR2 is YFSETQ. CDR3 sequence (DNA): TGCGCCAGCAGCTTGTACGGACTAGCGGACCGCTTCTACGAGCAGTACTTC. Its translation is CASSLYGLADRFYEQYF.

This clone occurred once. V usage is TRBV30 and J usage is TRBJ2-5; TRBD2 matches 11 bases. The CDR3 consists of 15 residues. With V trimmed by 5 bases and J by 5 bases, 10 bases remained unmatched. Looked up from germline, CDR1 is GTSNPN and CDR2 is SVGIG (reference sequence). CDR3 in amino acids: CAWSVAGGPYETQYF. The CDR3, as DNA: TGTGCCTGGTCGGTAGCGGGAGGGCCTTATGAGACCCAGTACTTC.

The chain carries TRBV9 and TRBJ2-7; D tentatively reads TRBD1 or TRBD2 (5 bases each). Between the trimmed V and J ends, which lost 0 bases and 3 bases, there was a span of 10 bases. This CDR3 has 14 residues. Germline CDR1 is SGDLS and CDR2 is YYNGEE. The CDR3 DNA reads TGTGCCAGCAGCGTAGGCTTTGGGGGCTACGAGCAGTACTTC. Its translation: CASSVGFGGYEQYF.

The CDR3 region has the DNA TGTGCCAGCAGCTTGGCCCCGGACAGTCAGGAGGGCTACACCTTC. Translated, it gives CASSLAPDSQEGYTF. The rearrangement links TRBV5-4 to TRBJ1-2; tentative D call: TRBD1 (6 bases). Deletions cut 0 bases from V and 8 bases from J, with 17 bases between. Germline values: CDR1 SGHNT, CDR2 YYREEE (reference sequence). The CDR3 spans 15 residues.

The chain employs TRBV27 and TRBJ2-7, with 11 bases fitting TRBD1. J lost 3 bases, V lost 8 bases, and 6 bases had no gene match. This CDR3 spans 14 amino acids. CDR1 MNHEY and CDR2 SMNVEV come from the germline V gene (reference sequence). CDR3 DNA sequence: TGTGCCAGCCGGGACAGGGGGTCCGGCTACGAGCAGTACTTC. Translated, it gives CASRDRGSGYEQYF.

The CDR3 nucleotides are TGTGCCAGCTCCACCGGGTTCTACGAGCAGTACTTC. Amino acid sequence: CASSTGFYEQYF. The chain has TRBV2 and TRBJ2-7; D unclear. The V end was cut by 8 bases, the J end by 3 bases, with 11 bases between. Germline CDR1 SNHLY, CDR2 FYNNEI. CDR3 size: 12 residues. Based on the CDR3 plus reference TRBV2 and TRBJ2-7, the full variable domain is EPEVTQTPSHQVTQMGQEVILRCVPISNHLYFYWYRQILGQKVEFLVSFYNNEISEKSEIFDDQFSVERPDGSNFTLKIRSTKLEDSAMYFCASSTGFYEQYFGPGTRLTVT.

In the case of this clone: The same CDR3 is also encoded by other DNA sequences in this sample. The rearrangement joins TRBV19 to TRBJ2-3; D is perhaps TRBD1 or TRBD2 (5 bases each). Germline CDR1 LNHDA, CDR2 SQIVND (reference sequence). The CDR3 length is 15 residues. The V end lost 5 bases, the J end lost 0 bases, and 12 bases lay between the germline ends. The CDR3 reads CASSSGTASTDTQYF. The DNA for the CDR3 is TGTGCCAGTAGTTCCGGGACGGCAAGCACAGATACGCAGTATTTT.